The 14 T cell receptor beta chains reported below all come from one sample, sequenced in a study of STAT5B mutations in CD4+ large granular lymphocyte leukemia. Assay used: immunoSEQ multiplex PCR; TCRdb lists only in-frame clones, some missing. The sample has roughly 36,000 clones, less than 80% seen once. Sequenced: CD4+ T cells from blood buffy coats. The receptors were gathered from a human donor in good health.

The rearrangement links TRBV5-1 to TRBJ2-2; the match to TRBD2 covers 10 bases. V lost 0 bases and J lost 4; bases outside the gene matches: 9. CDR1 is SGHRS, CDR2 YFSETQ, per germline. The length of the CDR3 is 18 residues. As DNA, the CDR3 is TGCGCCAGCAGCTTGGCTCCCAGCGGGGGGGCCGGCACCGGGGAGCTGTTTTTT. It is translated as CASSLAPSGGAGTGELFF.

This clone was picked up a small number of times. The chain couples TRBV11-2 to TRBJ2-3; a possible D gene is TRBD2 (5 bases). This CDR3 is 16 amino acids long. Trimming removed 0 bases at V and 1 base at J, with 11 bases between. Looked up from germline, CDR1 is SGHAT and CDR2 is FQNNGV. The CDR3 sequence: CASSLDTGYGTDTQYF. The DNA of the CDR3 is TGTGCCAGCAGCTTAGACACGGGGTACGGCACAGATACGCAGTATTTT. Combining the CDR3 with reference TRBV11-2 and TRBJ2-3 gives the whole variable domain EAGVAQSPRYKIIEKRQSVAFWCNPISGHATLYWYQQILGQGPKLLIQFQNNGVVDDSQLPKDRFSAERLKGVDSTLKIQPAKLEDSAVYLCASSLDTGYGTDTQYFGPGTRLTVL.

The chain employs TRBV29-1 and TRBJ2-4, with D perhaps TRBD1 (5 bases). V was trimmed by 6 bases and J by 5 bases, leaving 11 bases between them. This CDR3 contains 12 residues. Germline CDR1 and CDR2: SQVTM and ANQGSEA. The CDR3 DNA reads TGCAGCGTAGGGGCGATGGAAAACATTCAGTACTTC. It is translated as CSVGAMENIQYF.

This sequence joins TRBV2 and TRBJ1-1, with D maybe TRBD1 (6 bases). V was clipped by 3 bases and J by 9 bases, with 23 bases between them. Germline CDR1 is SNHLY and CDR2 is FYNNEI. This CDR3 is 16 amino acids long. CDR3 amino acids: CASSESDSALAGQAFF. Written as DNA, the CDR3 is TGTGCCAGCAGTGAGTCGGACAGTGCCTTGGCTGGGCAAGCTTTCTTT.

The V and J genes are TRBV15 and TRBJ1-1; D unclear. With 3 bases removed from V and 3 bases from J, the gap between germline ends came to 8 bases. The CDR3 is 13 amino acids. CDR1 and CDR2 from the germline V gene are LNHNV and YYDKDF (reference sequence). The CDR3 here is CATSSVYYTEAFF. The CDR3 bases are TGTGCCACCAGCAGTGTCTACTACACTGAAGCTTTCTTT. Full variable domain (remainder filled in from reference TRBV15 and TRBJ1-1): DAMVIQNPRYQVTQFGKPVTLSCSQTLNHNVMYWYQQKSSQAPKLLFHYYDKDFNNEADTPDNFQSRRPNTSFCFLDIRSPGLGDTAMYLCATSSVYYTEAFFGQGTRLTVV.

The chain combines TRBV5-4 with TRBJ1-3, with a possible D match to TRBD1 (5 bases). Germline lookup yields CDR1 SGHNT and CDR2 YYREEE (reference sequence). This CDR3 is built from 15 residues. The V end lost 3 bases, the J end lost 3 bases, and 13 bases lay between the germline ends. The CDR3 spells CASSSSQGNGNTIYF. The CDR3 bases are TGTGCCAGCAGCTCCAGCCAGGGAAATGGAAACACCATATATTTT.

The rearrangement links TRBV7-9 to TRBJ1-1; no definite D call. The V gene lost 1 base and the J gene lost 1 base, with 7 bases spanning the gap. Germline CDR1 is SEHNR and CDR2 is FQNEAQ (reference sequence). This CDR3 has 14 residues. The CDR3 is CASSLELENTEAFF. Here the CDR3 DNA reads TGTGCCAGCAGCTTAGAGCTGGAGAACACTGAAGCTTTCTTT.

The rearrangement uses TRBV18 and TRBJ1-4; possible D gene TRBD1, 5 bases. The CDR3 has 16 amino acids. V lost 2 bases and J 4 bases, leaving 14 bases between the germline ends. Per germline, CDR1 KGHSH and CDR2 LQKENI. The CDR3 sequence is CASSPNGREVNEKLFF. The CDR3 DNA reads as TGTGCCAGCTCACCAAATGGCAGGGAGGTTAATGAAAAACTGTTTTTT.

The V and J genes are TRBV5-4 and TRBJ1-1; D perhaps matches TRBD1 (6 bases). This CDR3 has 14 amino acids. In germline, CDR1 is SGHNT, CDR2 YYREEE (reference sequence). V shed 4 bases and J shed 7 bases, with 17 bases lying between them. In DNA, the CDR3 is TGTGCCAGCAGCGCCTCTGGGGGCTGGGTTGAAGCTTTCTTT. Encoded protein: CASSASGGWVEAFF. The variable domain in full, completed from reference TRBV5-4 and TRBJ1-1, reads ETGVTQSPTHLIKTRGQQVTLRCSSQSGHNTVSWYQQALGQGPQFIFQYYREEENGRGNFPPRFSGLQFPNYSSELNVNALELDDSALYLCASSASGGWVEAFFGQGTRLTVV.

The V gene is TRBV6-6, the J gene TRBJ2-7; TRBD1 matches at 7 bases. The J segment lost 0 bases and the V segment lost 0 bases, leaving 2 bases of the junction unmatched. The germline CDR1 and CDR2 sequences are MNHNY and SVGAGI (reference sequence). There are 15 residues in the CDR3. The CDR3 DNA reads TGTGCCAGCAGTTACTCGACAGGGCCCTCCTACGAGCAGTACTTC. As protein: CASSYSTGPSYEQYF.

J is TRBJ2-3 and V is TRBV29-1; D ambiguous. V dropped 7 bases and J dropped 6 bases, with 14 bases sitting between them. CDR3 length: 12 residues. Germline-derived CDR1 and CDR2 are SQVTM and ANQGSEA. Here the CDR3 reads CSAAVTQDTQYF. CDR3 coding DNA: TGCAGCGCTGCAGTGACCCAGGATACGCAGTATTTT.

J is TRBJ1-4 and V is TRBV5-1, with D maybe TRBD1 (5 bases). The germline V gene has CDR1 SGHRS and CDR2 YFSETQ. Trimming left V 0 bases short and J 4 bases short, with 10 bases between. The CDR3 runs 15 residues. This CDR3 reads CASSLGGANNEKLFF. CDR3 coding DNA: TGCGCCAGCAGCTTGGGAGGGGCTAATAATGAAAAACTGTTTTTT.

Here the CDR3 DNA reads TGTGCCAGCAGCCAGGGGACTAGCGGGGGGGCTGATACGCAGTATTTT. Protein: CASSQGTSGGADTQYF. The chain couples TRBV4-2 to TRBJ2-3, with 16 bases aligning to TRBD2. V was pared by 3 bases and J by 6 bases, with 3 bases of the junction left unmatched. CDR1 LGHNA and CDR2 YNFKEQ come from the germline V gene. CDR3 size: 16 residues.

This sequence joins TRBV10-1 and TRBJ2-7; 11 bases agree with TRBD2. The CDR3 sequence is 14 residues long. Germline trimming cut 6 bases from V and 3 bases from J; bases unmatched to any gene: 4. Looked up from germline, CDR1 is WNHNN and CDR2 is SYGVQD (reference sequence). The CDR3 region is CASSPLAGGYEQYF. In nucleotides, the CDR3 is TGCGCCAGCAGCCCCCTAGCGGGAGGCTACGAGCAGTACTTC.